This TCR beta chain comes out of a study of CD8 T cells in ankylosing spondylitis. Overall study findings and caveats: The authors found the disease-linked clones to be CD8+ and relatively rare in peripheral blood.

Each CDR3 protein gets one entry after TCRdb re-called the 5' RACE reads with MiXCR. The repertoire holds approximately 150,000 distinct CDR3 sequences, with roughly a third as singletons. As regards this clonotype: No antigen is known for it.

Germline CDR1 is SGHAT and CDR2 is FQNNGV. J lost 7 bases, V lost 1 base, and 10 bases had no gene match. The CDR3 is 17 residues long. This chain uses TRBV11-2 with TRBJ2-1; 10 nucleotides agree with TRBD1. The receptor comes from a male donor with ankylosing spondylitis. Material for sequencing was synovial fluid, either unsorted or a sorted T cell fraction (not recorded which). The CDR3: CASSLGTGQGRRNEQFF. The CDR3 nucleotides are TGTGCCAGCAGCTTAGGAACGGGACAGGGGAGGAGGAATGAGCAGTTCTTC.